These 24 T cell receptor beta chains originate from one sample sequenced in a study of shared clonotypes between healthy human individuals. Profiled with immunoSEQ multiplex PCR; TCRdb holds only in-frame clones, not every one. The data hold 950,000 to 1,100,000 clones, with about 80% observed a single time. The sample was memory CD4+ T cells from PBMCs. Subset here: CD45RA-negative fraction. The receptors shown here come from a man younger than 35 in good health. Some clones in this sample may be carry-over from other donors' samples.

This rearrangement joins TRBV28 to TRBJ2-3; 9 bases are shared with TRBD1. The CDR3 spans 15 residues. Germline V CDR1 and CDR2: MDHEN, SYDVKM. V lost 3 bases to trimming and J lost 6 bases; unmatched junction nucleotides: 7. The CDR3 DNA sequence: TGTGCCAGCAGTTTGGCCGGGGACAGGGTGGATACGCAGTATTTT. Protein: CASSLAGDRVDTQYF.

The gene calls are TRBV5-1 and TRBJ1-1; a weak D match, TRBD1 (5 bases). Germline V lookup: CDR1 SGHRS, CDR2 YFSETQ. The CDR3 has 14 residues. Trimming cost V 0 bases and J 5 bases, with 11 bases left between them. This chain's CDR3 is CASSLGGDGTEAFF. The CDR3 bases are TGCGCCAGCAGCTTGGGAGGGGATGGGACTGAAGCTTTCTTT.

The V call is TRBV10-3, the J call TRBJ1-2, with D perhaps TRBD1 (5 bases). Trimming removed 3 bases at V and 7 bases at J, with 9 bases between. CDR1 is ENHRY, CDR2 SYGVKD, per germline. The CDR3 covers 12 residues. The CDR3 protein is CAISDWGSGYTF. DNA of the CDR3: TGTGCCATCAGTGATTGGGGGTCTGGCTACACCTTC.

This clone came up once. The chain uses TRBV5-1 and TRBJ2-2; D is possibly TRBD2 (5 bases). Per germline, CDR1 SGHRS and CDR2 YFSETQ. V was cut by 0 bases and J by 1 base, with 7 bases left in between. This CDR3 has 15 residues. The CDR3 sequence: CASSLELENTGELFF. CDR3 nucleotide sequence: TGCGCCAGCAGCTTGGAACTAGAGAACACCGGGGAGCTGTTTTTT. The complete variable domain, with remaining parts taken from reference TRBV5-1 and TRBJ2-2, reads KAGVTQTPRYLIKTRGQQVTLSCSPISGHRSVSWYQQTPGQGLQFLFEYFSETQRNKGNFPGRFSGRQFSNSRSEMNVSTLELGDSALYLCASSLELENTGELFFGEGSRLTVL.

The table lists this clone with a few counts. The chain uses TRBV29-1 and TRBJ2-3; weak D call: TRBD1 (5 bases). Germline CDR1 reads SQVTM; CDR2 reads ANQGSEA. The CDR3 loop spans 14 amino acids. V was trimmed by 7 bases and J by 0 bases, leaving 14 bases between them. CDR3 sequence reads: CSAAGQTSTDTQYF. The DNA of the CDR3 is TGCAGCGCCGCTGGACAAACTAGCACAGATACGCAGTATTTT.

The genes are TRBV28 and TRBJ2-7, with no clear D. Deletions cut 7 bases from V and 0 bases from J, with 16 bases between. Germline-derived CDR1 and CDR2 are MDHEN and SYDVKM. This CDR3 region has 15 residues. CDR3 region: CASTPGFQTSYEQYF. The CDR3 nucleotides read TGTGCCAGCACCCCGGGTTTCCAGACCTCCTACGAGCAGTACTTC.

The rearrangement uses TRBV7-9 and TRBJ2-5, with 12 nucleotides matching TRBD2. In germline, CDR1 is SEHNR, CDR2 FQNEAQ (reference sequence). CDR3 size: 17 residues. Unmatched junction bases numbered 14, after V lost 7 bases and J lost 5 bases. CDR3: CASTRSASGRAGETQYF. The CDR3 coding sequence is TGTGCCAGCACCCGTTCGGCTAGCGGGAGGGCGGGGGAGACCCAGTACTTC.

The rearrangement uses TRBV11-3 and TRBJ2-3, with 8 bases that match TRBD2. Germline lookup yields CDR1 SGHNT and CDR2 YENEEA. J gave up 4 bases and V 5 bases, and 11 bases lay outside the gene matches. The CDR3 length is 16 residues. The CDR3 loop is CASSTRWGREADTQYF. The CDR3 DNA follows: TGTGCCAGCAGCACGCGGTGGGGGCGGGAGGCAGATACGCAGTATTTT. The full variable domain, with the rest looked up from reference TRBV11-3 and TRBJ2-3, is EAGVVQSPRYKIIEKKQPVAFWCNPISGHNTLYWYLQNLGQGPELLIRYENEEAVDDSQLPKDRFSAERLKGVDSTLKIQPAELGDSAVYLCASSTRWGREADTQYFGPGTRLTVL.

The V gene is TRBV19, the J gene TRBJ1-2; TRBD1 is a possible D gene (5 bases). With 8 bases removed from V and 4 bases from J, the gap between germline ends came to 20 bases. CDR1 LNHDA and CDR2 SQIVND come from the germline V gene (reference sequence). The CDR3 loop spans 15 amino acids. CDR3 coding DNA: TGTGCCAGTTTAGATCCGGGACGGAATGCCTATGGCTACACCTTC. Its protein is CASLDPGRNAYGYTF.

The V and J genes are TRBV5-4 and TRBJ2-3; no firm D call. Germline loops: CDR1 SGHNT, CDR2 YYREEE (reference sequence). V gave up 6 bases and J gave up 6 bases, with 14 bases separating them. The CDR3 spans 13 residues. The CDR3 sequence is CASTSQMGDTQYF. In nucleotides, the CDR3 is TGTGCCAGCACCTCCCAGATGGGGGATACGCAGTATTTT.

The V and J genes are TRBV4-3 and TRBJ1-1; D remains ambiguous. From germline, CDR1 is LGHNA and CDR2 YSLEER. The CDR3 length is 14 residues. V gave up 4 bases and J gave up 1 base, with 10 bases separating them. CDR3 loop: CASSLQGRNTEAFF. The CDR3 nucleotides are TGCGCCAGCAGCCTACAAGGGCGGAACACTGAAGCTTTCTTT.

The CDR3 bases are TGTGCCAGCAGCTTTGGGATCGCCTCCTACGAGCAGTACTTC. It translates to CASSFGIASYEQYF. V is TRBV11-2 and J is TRBJ2-7; D not resolved. CDR1 and CDR2 from the germline V gene are SGHAT and FQNNGV. CDR3 length: 14 amino acids. Trimming took off 3 bases at V and 0 bases at J, with 9 bases between the two ends.

The chain uses TRBV5-1 and TRBJ2-3; D is perhaps TRBD1 or TRBD2 (7 bases each). Germline assignment: CDR1 SGHRS and CDR2 YFSETQ. The CDR3 spans 14 residues. Trimming shortened V by 4 bases and J by 3 bases, and 12 bases separated the two germline ends. In nucleotides, the CDR3 is TGCGCCAGCAGCGTCCAGGGGGGGACAGATACGCAGTATTTT. Amino acid sequence: CASSVQGGTDTQYF.

The chain couples TRBV28 to TRBJ2-1; 12 positions match TRBD2. Per the germline V gene, CDR1 is MDHEN and CDR2 is SYDVKM. V dropped 3 bases and J dropped 8; count of bases not matched to a gene: 8. The CDR3 has 16 amino acids. The CDR3 protein is CASSFGRLAGGDEQFF. The CDR3 DNA reads TGTGCCAGCAGTTTTGGACGTCTAGCGGGAGGGGATGAGCAGTTCTTC. The full variable domain, its missing parts supplied by reference TRBV28 and TRBJ2-1, is DVKVTQSSRYLVKRTGEKVFLECVQDMDHENMFWYRQDPGLGLRLIYFSYDVKMKEKGDIPEGYSVSREKKERFSLILESASTNQTSMYLCASSFGRLAGGDEQFFGPGTRLTVL.

The V call is TRBV6-6, the J call TRBJ2-2; D ambiguous. CDR3 size: 14 residues. Germline V gene sequence: CDR1 MNHNY, CDR2 SVGAGI (reference sequence). With 6 bases removed from V and 2 bases from J, the gap between germline ends came to 10 bases. CDR3 sequence reads: CASSPTSNTGELFF. CDR3 coding DNA: TGTGCCAGCAGCCCCACTTCCAACACCGGGGAGCTGTTTTTT.

The CDR3: CASSLVAGGMETQYF. In DNA form, the CDR3 reads TGTGCCAGCAGCTTAGTGGCAGGGGGCATGGAGACCCAGTACTTC. V usage is TRBV11-2 and J usage is TRBJ2-5; 8 bases agree with TRBD1. J gave up 5 bases and V 1 base, and 6 bases lay outside the gene matches. CDR3 size: 15 residues. CDR1 and CDR2 (germline): SGHAT, FQNNGV.

There are many counts of this clone. This chain joins TRBV11-1 and TRBJ1-1, with D tentatively TRBD1 (5 bases). V lost 3 bases and J 0 bases, leaving 5 bases between the germline ends. The CDR3 has 13 amino acids. Germline V CDR1 and CDR2: SGHAT, FQDESV (reference sequence). CDR3 loop: CASSLGVNTEAFF. The CDR3 bases are TGTGCCAGCAGCTTGGGGGTGAACACTGAAGCTTTCTTT.

This clone was seen just once. This chain's CDR3 is CASSQDREYGYTF. The CDR3 DNA reads TGTGCCAGCAGCCAGGACAGGGAGTATGGCTACACCTTC. The chain combines TRBV28 with TRBJ1-2, with 8 bases fitting TRBD1. The CDR3 spans 13 residues. In germline, CDR1 is MDHEN, CDR2 SYDVKM. V lost 6 bases, J lost 5 bases, and 5 bases stayed unmatched.

This CDR3 reads CASSVTGGEETQYF. CDR3 nucleotides: TGCGCCAGCAGCGTGACAGGGGGCGAAGAGACCCAGTACTTC. The rearrangement joins TRBV5-1 to TRBJ2-5, with 10 bases that match TRBD1. CDR1 is SGHRS, CDR2 YFSETQ, per germline. Trimming removed 4 bases from V and 3 bases from J; junction bases left unmatched: 3. This CDR3 spans 14 amino acids.

V is TRBV5-4 and J is TRBJ1-5; possibly TRBD1 for D (6 bases). Deletions cut 4 bases from V and 5 bases from J, with 10 bases between. This CDR3 spans 13 amino acids. Looked up from germline, CDR1 is SGHNT and CDR2 is YYREEE (reference sequence). The CDR3 sequence is CASSRDNDQPQHF. CDR3 in DNA: TGTGCCAGCAGCCGGGACAACGATCAGCCCCAGCATTTT.

This clone has just a few counts. The gene calls are TRBV11-2 and TRBJ1-2; the D gene is possibly TRBD1 (6 bases). Germline V CDR1 and CDR2: SGHAT, FQNNGV. This CDR3 has 15 amino acids. The V end was cut by 6 bases, the J end by 2 bases, with 16 bases between. CDR3: CASRSPQGLNYGYTF. CDR3 nucleotide sequence: TGTGCCAGCAGGTCGCCACAGGGTCTCAACTATGGCTACACCTTC.

The chain recombines TRBV10-3 with TRBJ1-3; D is perhaps TRBD1 (5 bases). This CDR3 is 15 amino acids long. V shed 10 bases and J shed 4 bases, with 20 bases lying between them. CDR1 ENHRY and CDR2 SYGVKD come from the germline V gene. The CDR3 sequence is CATSLRGASGNTIYF. CDR3 nucleotide sequence: TGTGCCACCAGCTTGAGGGGTGCTTCCGGAAACACCATATATTTT.

About this clone: In the same sample, other DNA sequences code for this CDR3. This sequence joins TRBV5-1 and TRBJ1-2, with 7 bases fitting TRBD1. V shed 0 bases, J shed 4 bases, and the junction held 6 bases outside the gene matches. Germline-derived CDR1 and CDR2 are SGHRS and YFSETQ. The CDR3 extends over 15 amino acids. The chain's CDR3 is CASSLAGTAGYGYTF. The CDR3, as DNA: TGCGCCAGCAGCTTGGCCGGGACAGCGGGCTATGGCTACACCTTC.

The genes are TRBV30 and TRBJ2-7; the match to TRBD2 covers 8 bases. Germline CDR1 is GTSNPN and CDR2 is SVGIG (reference sequence). The CDR3 is made up of 16 amino acids. The junction had 11 bases not matched to a gene; V was cut back by 1 base and J by 3 bases. This chain's CDR3 is CAWSEWSSGSIYEQYF. The CDR3 DNA sequence: TGTGCCTGGAGTGAGTGGAGCAGCGGGAGTATCTACGAGCAGTACTTC.